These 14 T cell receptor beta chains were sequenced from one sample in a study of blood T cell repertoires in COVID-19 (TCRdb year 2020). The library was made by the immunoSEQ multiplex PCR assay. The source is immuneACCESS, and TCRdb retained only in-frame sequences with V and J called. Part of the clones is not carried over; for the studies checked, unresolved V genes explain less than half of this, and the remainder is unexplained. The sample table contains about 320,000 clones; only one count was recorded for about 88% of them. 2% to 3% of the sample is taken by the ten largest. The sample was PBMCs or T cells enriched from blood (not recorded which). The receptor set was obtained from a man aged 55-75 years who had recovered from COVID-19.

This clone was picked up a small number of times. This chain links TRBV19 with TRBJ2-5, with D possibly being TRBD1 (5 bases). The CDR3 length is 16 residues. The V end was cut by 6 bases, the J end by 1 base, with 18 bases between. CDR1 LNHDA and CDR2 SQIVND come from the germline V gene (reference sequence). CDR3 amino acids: CASRSLGRTSQETQYF. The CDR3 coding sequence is TGTGCCAGTAGGAGCCTCGGTCGGACATCCCAAGAGACCCAGTACTTC.

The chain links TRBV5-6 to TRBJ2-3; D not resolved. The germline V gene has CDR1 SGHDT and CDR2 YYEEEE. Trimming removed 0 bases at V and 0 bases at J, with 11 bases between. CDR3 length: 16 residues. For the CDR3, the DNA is TGTGCCAGCAGCTTGGCCGTACAGCTAAGCACAGATACGCAGTATTTT. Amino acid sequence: CASSLAVQLSTDTQYF.

DNA for the CDR3: TGTGCCAGCAGCCGTACGAGCGATGAGCAGTTCTTC. Its protein is CASSRTSDEQFF. The chain links TRBV7-9 to TRBJ2-1; D ambiguous. V lost 5 bases, J lost 8 bases, and 10 bases lay in between. The CDR3 consists of 12 residues. Germline V gene data show CDR1 as SEHNR and CDR2 as FQNEAQ (reference sequence). The variable domain in full, completed from reference TRBV7-9 and TRBJ2-1, reads DTGVSQNPRHKITKRGQNVTFRCDPISEHNRLYWYRQTLGQGPEFLTYFQNEAQLEKSRLLSDRFSAERPKGSFSTLEIQRTEQGDSAMYLCASSRTSDEQFFGPGTRLTVL.

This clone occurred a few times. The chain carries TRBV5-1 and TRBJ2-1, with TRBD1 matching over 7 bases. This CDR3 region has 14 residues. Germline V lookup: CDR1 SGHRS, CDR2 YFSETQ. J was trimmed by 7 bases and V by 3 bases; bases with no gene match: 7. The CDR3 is CASSWDSLWNEQFF. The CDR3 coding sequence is TGCGCCAGCAGCTGGGACAGCCTTTGGAATGAGCAGTTCTTC.

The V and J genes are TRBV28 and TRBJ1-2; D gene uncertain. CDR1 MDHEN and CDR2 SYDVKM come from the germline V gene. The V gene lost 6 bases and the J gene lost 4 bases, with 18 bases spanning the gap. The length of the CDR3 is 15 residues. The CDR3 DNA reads TGTGCCAGCAGGAAAGGAGGCCAGCGGGCCTATGGCTACACCTTC. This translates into CASRKGGQRAYGYTF.

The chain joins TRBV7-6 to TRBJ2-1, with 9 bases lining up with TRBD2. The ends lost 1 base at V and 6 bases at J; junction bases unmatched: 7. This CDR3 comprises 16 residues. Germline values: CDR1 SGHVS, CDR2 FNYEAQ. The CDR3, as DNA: TGTGCCAGCAGCTTAGTTTTGCGGGGGGGCTCCAATGAGCAGTTCTTC. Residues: CASSLVLRGGSNEQFF.

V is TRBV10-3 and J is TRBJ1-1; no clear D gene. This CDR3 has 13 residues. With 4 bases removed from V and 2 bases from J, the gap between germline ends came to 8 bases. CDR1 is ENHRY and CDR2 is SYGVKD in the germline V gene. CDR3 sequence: CAISGQENTEAFF. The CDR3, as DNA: TGTGCCATCAGTGGGCAGGAAAACACTGAAGCTTTCTTT.

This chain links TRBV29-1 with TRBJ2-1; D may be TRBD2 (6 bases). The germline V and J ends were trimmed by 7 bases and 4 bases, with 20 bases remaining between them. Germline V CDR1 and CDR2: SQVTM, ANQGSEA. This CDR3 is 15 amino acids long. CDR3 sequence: CSARLRGFGYNEQFF. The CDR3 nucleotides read TGCAGCGCCCGTCTTCGGGGGTTTGGATACAATGAGCAGTTCTTC.

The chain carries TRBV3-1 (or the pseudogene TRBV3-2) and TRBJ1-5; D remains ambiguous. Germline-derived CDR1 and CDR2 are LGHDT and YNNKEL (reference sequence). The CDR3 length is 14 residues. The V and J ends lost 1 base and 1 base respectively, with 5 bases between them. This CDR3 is CASSQASSNQPQHF. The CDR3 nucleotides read TGTGCCAGCAGCCAAGCTTCGAGCAATCAGCCCCAGCATTTT.

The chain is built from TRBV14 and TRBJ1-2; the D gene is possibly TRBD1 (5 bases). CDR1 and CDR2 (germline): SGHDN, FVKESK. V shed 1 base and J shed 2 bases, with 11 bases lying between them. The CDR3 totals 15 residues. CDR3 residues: CASSQVSGANYGYTF. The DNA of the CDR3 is TGTGCCAGCAGCCAAGTTTCTGGGGCCAACTATGGCTACACCTTC.

Written as DNA, the CDR3 is TGTGCCAGTAGTATAAAGGGGGCGAACCCTGGCTACACCTTC. It specifies CASSIKGANPGYTF. The genes are TRBV19 and TRBJ1-2; TRBD1 matches 7 bases. V lost 2 bases and J lost 7; bases outside the gene matches: 7. Per germline, CDR1 LNHDA and CDR2 SQIVND (reference sequence). CDR3 length: 14 residues.

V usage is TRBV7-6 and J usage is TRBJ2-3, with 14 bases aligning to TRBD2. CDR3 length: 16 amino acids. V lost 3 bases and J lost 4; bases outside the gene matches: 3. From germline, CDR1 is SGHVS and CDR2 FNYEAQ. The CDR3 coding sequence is TGTGCCAGCAGCTTGGGACTAGCGGGAGTCGCAGATACGCAGTATTTT. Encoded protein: CASSLGLAGVADTQYF.

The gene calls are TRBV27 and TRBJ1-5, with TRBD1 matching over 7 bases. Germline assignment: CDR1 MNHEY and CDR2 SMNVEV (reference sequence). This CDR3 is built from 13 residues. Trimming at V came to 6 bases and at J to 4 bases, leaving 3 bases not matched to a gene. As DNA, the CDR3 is TGTGCCAGCAGGAAGGACAGGAATCAGCCCCAGCATTTT. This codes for CASRKDRNQPQHF.

This CDR3 is CASSQPGGYYNEQFF. DNA for the CDR3: TGTGCCAGCAGCCAACCGGGGGGTTACTACAATGAGCAGTTCTTC. The chain couples TRBV14 to TRBJ2-1; TRBD2 matches 7 bases. V trimming: 2 bases; J trimming: 3 bases; junction bases outside the gene matches: 4. The CDR3 is made up of 15 amino acids. Per germline, CDR1 SGHDN and CDR2 FVKESK. Combining the CDR3 with reference TRBV14 and TRBJ2-1 gives the whole variable domain EAGVTQFPSHSVIEKGQTVTLRCDPISGHDNLYWYRRVMGKEIKFLLHFVKESKQDESGMPNNRFLAERTGGTYSTLKVQPAELEDSGVYFCASSQPGGYYNEQFFGPGTRLTVL.